The 5 T cell receptor beta chains presented below share a single source sample, sequenced in a study of metastatic and nonmetastatic thyroid tumors. Among the patients, none had received any treatment before thyroid surgery. TCRdb used MiXCR to call clones anew from the PCR reads. The table records approximately 25,000 clones, 20% to 25% of them present only once. Sequenced: blood. The receptors were gathered from a male donor with papillary thyroid cancer or a benign thyroid nodule (not recorded which). Some clones in this sample may be carry-over from other donors' samples.

The V call is TRBV5-1, the J call TRBJ2-7, with 7 bases matching TRBD1. From germline, CDR1 is SGHRS and CDR2 YFSETQ. This CDR3 region has 15 residues. Trimming removed 4 bases from V and 3 bases from J; junction bases left unmatched: 10. CDR3 residues: CASSESPGTVYEQYF. DNA of the CDR3: TGCGCCAGCAGCGAATCTCCCGGGACAGTCTACGAGCAGTACTTC. The whole variable domain, remainder taken from reference TRBV5-1 and TRBJ2-7, is KAGVTQTPRYLIKTRGQQVTLSCSPISGHRSVSWYQQTPGQGLQFLFEYFSETQRNKGNFPGRFSGRQFSNSRSEMNVSTLELGDSALYLCASSESPGTVYEQYFGPGTRLTVT.

This clone was observed a few times. A read error may account for a junction end that differs from germline. This chain links TRBV11-3 with TRBJ2-7; D uncertain. From germline, CDR1 is SGHNT and CDR2 YENEEA. The CDR3 covers 14 residues. DNA of the CDR3: TGTGCCATCAGCCTAGGACCACCCGTCTACGAGCAGTACTTC. Protein sequence: CAISLGPPVYEQYF.

This clone was seen at least ten times. The CDR3 is CASKARGYTEAFF. Here the CDR3 DNA reads TGTGCCAGTAAAGCCAGGGGGTACACTGAAGCTTTCTTT. The gene calls are TRBV19 and TRBJ1-1; 7 nucleotides line up with TRBD1. This CDR3 spans 13 amino acids. After removal of 7 bases from V and 3 bases from J, the junction contained 5 bases not matched to a gene. Germline V CDR1 and CDR2: LNHDA, SQIVND (reference sequence).

CDR3 DNA sequence: TGTGCCAGCAGTGATTACTTCTCTGGGGCCAACGTCCTGACTTTC. Translated: CASSDYFSGANVLTF. V usage is TRBV6-1 and J usage is TRBJ2-6, with D unresolved. The V end was cut by 3 bases, the J end by 0 bases, with 6 bases between. This CDR3 is 15 amino acids long. Looked up from germline, CDR1 is MNHNS and CDR2 is SASEGT.

This clone was counted at least ten times. A much bigger clone sits one base away, suggesting this may be a read error. The chain is built from TRBV7-2 and TRBJ2-1, with 7 bases identical to TRBD2. CDR3 length: 12 residues. V lost 6 bases, J lost 8 bases, and 4 bases stayed unmatched. Looked up from germline, CDR1 is SGHTA and CDR2 is FQGNSA. The CDR3 DNA follows: TGTGCCAGCAGATTAACTAGCGATGAGCAGTTCTTC. This translates into CASRLTSDEQFF.